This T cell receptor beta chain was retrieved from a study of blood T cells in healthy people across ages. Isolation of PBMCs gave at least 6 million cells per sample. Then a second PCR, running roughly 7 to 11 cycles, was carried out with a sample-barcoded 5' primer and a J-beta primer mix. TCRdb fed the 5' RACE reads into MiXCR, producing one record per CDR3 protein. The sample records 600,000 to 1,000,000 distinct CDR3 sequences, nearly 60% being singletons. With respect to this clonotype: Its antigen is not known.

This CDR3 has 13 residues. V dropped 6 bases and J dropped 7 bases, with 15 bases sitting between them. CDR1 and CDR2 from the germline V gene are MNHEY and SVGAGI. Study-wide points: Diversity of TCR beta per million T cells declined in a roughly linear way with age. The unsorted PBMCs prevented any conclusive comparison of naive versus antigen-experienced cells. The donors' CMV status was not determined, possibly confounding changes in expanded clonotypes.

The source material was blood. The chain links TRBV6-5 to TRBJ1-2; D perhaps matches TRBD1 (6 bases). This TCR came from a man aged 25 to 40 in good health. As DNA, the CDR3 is TGTGCCAGCAGCACAACAGGGAGGGTTGGCTACACCTTC. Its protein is CASSTTGRVGYTF.